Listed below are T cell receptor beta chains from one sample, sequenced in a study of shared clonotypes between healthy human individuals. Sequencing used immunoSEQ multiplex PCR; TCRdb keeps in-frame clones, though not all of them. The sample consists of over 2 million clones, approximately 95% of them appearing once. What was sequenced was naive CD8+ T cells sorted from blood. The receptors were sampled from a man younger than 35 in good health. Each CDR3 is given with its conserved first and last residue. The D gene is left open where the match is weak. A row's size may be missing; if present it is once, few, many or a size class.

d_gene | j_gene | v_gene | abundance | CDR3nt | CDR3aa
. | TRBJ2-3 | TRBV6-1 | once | TGTGCCAGCAGTGAAGGGCAGGGGTGGACAGATACGCAGTATTTT | CASSEGQGWTDTQYF
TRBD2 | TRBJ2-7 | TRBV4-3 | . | TGCGCCAGCAGCCCGGGACTAGCGGGAGCCTACGAGCAGTACTTC | CASSPGLAGAYEQYF
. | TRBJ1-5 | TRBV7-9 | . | TGTGCCAGCAGCCTGTCGGGGGTTCGCAATCAGCCCCAGCATTTT | CASSLSGVRNQPQHF
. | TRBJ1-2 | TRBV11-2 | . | TGTGCCAGCAGCTTAGCGGGTGCAAACTATGGCTACACCTTC | CASSLAGANYGYTF
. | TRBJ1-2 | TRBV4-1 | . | TGCGCCAGCAGCCAAGCCTACGGGACCTATGGCTACACCTTC | CASSQAYGTYGYTF
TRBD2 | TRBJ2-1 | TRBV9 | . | TGTGCCAGCAGCGTATATGATAGCGGGACCACCTCCTACAATGAGCAGTTCTTC | CASSVYDSGTTSYNEQFF
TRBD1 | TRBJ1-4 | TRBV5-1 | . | TGCGCCAGCAGCGGGGGACAGATTGCAACTAATGAAAAACTGTTTTTT | CASSGGQIATNEKLFF
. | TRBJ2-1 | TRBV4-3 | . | TGCGCCAGCAGCCAAGTAGAAGGGTACAATGAGCAGTTCTTC | CASSQVEGYNEQFF
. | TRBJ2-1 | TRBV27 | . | TGTGCCAGCAGTTTAGAGCCGCGGGTGGATGAGCAGTTCTTC | CASSLEPRVDEQFF
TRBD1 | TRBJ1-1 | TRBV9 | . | TGTGCCAGCAGCGCAGGGGGCCGGACTGAAGCTTTCTTT | CASSAGGRTEAFF
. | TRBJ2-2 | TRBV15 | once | TGTGCCACCAGCATGAATCGGGGGAACACCGGGGAGCTGTTTTTT | CATSMNRGNTGELFF
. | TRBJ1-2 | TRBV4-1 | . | TGCGCCAGCAGCCAAGGAGAAGGGAACTATGGCTACACCTTC | CASSQGEGNYGYTF
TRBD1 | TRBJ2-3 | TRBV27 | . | TGTGCCAGCAGTGAGGGCAGGGGGAAAGATACGCAGTATTTT | CASSEGRGKDTQYF
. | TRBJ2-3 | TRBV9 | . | TGTGCCAGCAGCGTGGCTGATACGCAGTATTTT | CASSVADTQYF